This entry describes one T cell receptor (beta chain). This CDR3 spans 16 amino acids. With 4 bases removed from V and 9 bases from J, the gap between germline ends came to 22 bases. Germline CDR1 is MDHEN and CDR2 is SYDVKM. This entry comes from a study of PD-L1 blockade in urothelial cancer. TCRdb's table, derived via immunoSEQ multiplex PCR, lists solely in-frame clones and lacks some. The sample lists approximately 100,000 clones, around 85% occurring once. The genes are TRBV28 and TRBJ2-1; TRBD2 might be the D (6 bases). The clonotype originates from a man aged 45-65 years with urothelial cancer. The specimen was PBMCs, collected around atezolizumab (anti-PD-L1) treatment. The CDR3 here is CASSSSEGLRCGEQFF. CDR3 nucleotides: TGTGCCAGCAGTTCGTCTGAGGGACTTCGCTGTGGTGAGCAGTTCTTC.